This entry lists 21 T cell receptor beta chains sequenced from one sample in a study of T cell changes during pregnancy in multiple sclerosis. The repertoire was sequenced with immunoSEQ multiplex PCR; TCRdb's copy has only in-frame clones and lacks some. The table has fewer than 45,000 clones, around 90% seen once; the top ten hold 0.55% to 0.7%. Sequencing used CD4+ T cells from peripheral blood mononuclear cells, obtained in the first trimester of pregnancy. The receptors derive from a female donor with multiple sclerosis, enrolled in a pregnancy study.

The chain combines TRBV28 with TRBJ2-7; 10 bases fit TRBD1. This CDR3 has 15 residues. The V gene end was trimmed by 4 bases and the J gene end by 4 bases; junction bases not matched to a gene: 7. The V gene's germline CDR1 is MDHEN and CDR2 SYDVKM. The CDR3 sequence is CASSSPTGGSYEQYF. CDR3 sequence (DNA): TGTGCCAGCAGTTCCCCGACAGGGGGCAGTTACGAGCAGTACTTC.

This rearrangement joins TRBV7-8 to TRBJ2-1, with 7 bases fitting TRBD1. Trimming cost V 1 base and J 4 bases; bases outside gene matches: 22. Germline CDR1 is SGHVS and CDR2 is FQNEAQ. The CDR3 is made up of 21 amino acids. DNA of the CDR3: TGTGCCAGCAGCTTAGGGCGAAGGTTAGGGGGCGGACAGTCGCTATACAATGAGCAGTTCTTC. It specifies CASSLGRRLGGGQSLYNEQFF.

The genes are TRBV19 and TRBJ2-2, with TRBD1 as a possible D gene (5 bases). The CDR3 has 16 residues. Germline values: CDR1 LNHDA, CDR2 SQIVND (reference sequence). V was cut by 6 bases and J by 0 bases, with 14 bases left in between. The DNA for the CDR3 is TGTGCCAGTAGCCTAGGTTCGACAGCGAACACCGGGGAGCTGTTTTTT. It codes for CASSLGSTANTGELFF.

In DNA form, the CDR3 reads TGTGCCAGCAGCTTGGGACAGGGGTCCGGGCAGCCCCAGCATTTT. Residues: CASSLGQGSGQPQHF. The chain recombines TRBV5-6 with TRBJ1-5; 8 nucleotides agree with TRBD1. The CDR3 covers 15 residues. Germline values: CDR1 SGHDT, CDR2 YYEEEE. Trimming cost V 0 bases and J 7 bases; bases outside gene matches: 6.

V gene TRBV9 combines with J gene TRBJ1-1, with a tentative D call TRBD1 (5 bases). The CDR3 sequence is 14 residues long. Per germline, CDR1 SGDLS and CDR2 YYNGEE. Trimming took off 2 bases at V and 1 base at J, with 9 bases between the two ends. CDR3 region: CASSVGGWNTEAFF. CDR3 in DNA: TGTGCCAGCAGCGTGGGGGGGTGGAACACTGAAGCTTTCTTT.

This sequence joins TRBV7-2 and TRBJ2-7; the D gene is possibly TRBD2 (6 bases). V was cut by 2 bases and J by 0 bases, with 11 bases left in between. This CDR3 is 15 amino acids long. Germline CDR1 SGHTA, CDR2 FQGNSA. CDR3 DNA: TGTGCCAGCAGCTTAAGGCTAGCGCACTCCTACGAGCAGTACTTC. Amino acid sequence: CASSLRLAHSYEQYF. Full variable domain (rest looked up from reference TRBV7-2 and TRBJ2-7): GAGVSQSPSNKVTEKGKDVELRCDPISGHTALYWYRQSLGQGLEFLIYFQGNSAPDKSGLPSDRFSAERTGGSVSTLTIQRTQQEDSAVYLCASSLRLAHSYEQYFGPGTRLTVT.

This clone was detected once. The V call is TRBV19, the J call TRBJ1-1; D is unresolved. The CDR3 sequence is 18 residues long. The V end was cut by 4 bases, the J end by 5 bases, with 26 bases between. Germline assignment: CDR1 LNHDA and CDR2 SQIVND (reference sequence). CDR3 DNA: TGTGCCAGTAGTACCCTTAGGGCGGGAATGGAGCGTGGTACTGAAGCTTTCTTT. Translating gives CASSTLRAGMERGTEAFF.

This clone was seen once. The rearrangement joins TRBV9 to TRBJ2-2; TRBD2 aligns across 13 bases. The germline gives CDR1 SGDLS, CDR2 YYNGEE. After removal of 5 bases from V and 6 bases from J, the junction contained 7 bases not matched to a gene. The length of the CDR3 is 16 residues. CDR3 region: CASSATSGRAAGELFF. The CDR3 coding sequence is TGTGCCAGCAGTGCAACTAGCGGGAGGGCCGCCGGGGAGCTGTTTTTT.

The CDR3 here is CASSPLGHSSYEQYF. In nucleotides, the CDR3 is TGTGCCAGCAGCCCGTTGGGACACAGCTCCTACGAGCAGTACTTC. The chain joins TRBV9 to TRBJ2-7; weak D call: TRBD1 (6 bases). This CDR3 spans 15 amino acids. CDR1 and CDR2 from the germline V gene are SGDLS and YYNGEE. V gave up 4 bases and J gave up 0 bases, with 14 bases separating them.

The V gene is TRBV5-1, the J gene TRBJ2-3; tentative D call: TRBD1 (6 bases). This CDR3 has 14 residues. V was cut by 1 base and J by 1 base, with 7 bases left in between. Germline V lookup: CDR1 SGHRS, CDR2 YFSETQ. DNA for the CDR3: TGCGCCAGCAGCTTGCGGACAGGCACAGATACGCAGTATTTT. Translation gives CASSLRTGTDTQYF.

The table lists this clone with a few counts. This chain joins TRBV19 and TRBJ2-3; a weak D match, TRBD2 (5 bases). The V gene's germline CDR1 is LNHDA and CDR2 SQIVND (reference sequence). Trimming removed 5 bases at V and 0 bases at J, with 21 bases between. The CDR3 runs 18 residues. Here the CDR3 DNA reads TGTGCCAGTAGTGCCCCGGGGAAGACACTAGGGAGCACAGATACGCAGTATTTT. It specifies CASSAPGKTLGSTDTQYF.

The CDR3 protein is CASSVALAGRADTQYF. In DNA, the CDR3 is TGTGCCAGTAGTGTCGCCTTAGCGGGACGTGCAGATACGCAGTATTTT. The chain is built from TRBV19 and TRBJ2-3, with TRBD2 matching over 8 bases. With 5 bases clipped from V and 4 bases from J, the junction kept 11 bases outside the gene matches. Germline V CDR1 and CDR2: LNHDA, SQIVND (reference sequence). This CDR3 comprises 16 residues. The variable domain in full, with the rest retrieved from reference TRBV19 and TRBJ2-3, is DGGITQSPKYLFRKEGQNVTLSCEQNLNHDAMYWYRQDPGQGLRLIYYSQIVNDFQKGDIAEGYSVSREKKESFPLTVTSAQKNPTAFYLCASSVALAGRADTQYFGPGTRLTVL.

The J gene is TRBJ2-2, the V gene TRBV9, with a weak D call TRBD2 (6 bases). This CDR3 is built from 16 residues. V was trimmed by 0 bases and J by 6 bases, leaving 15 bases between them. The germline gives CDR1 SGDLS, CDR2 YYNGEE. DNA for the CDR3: TGTGCCAGCAGCGTAGGGGTAGCGGTAGGGGCCGGGGAGCTGTTTTTT. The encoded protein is CASSVGVAVGAGELFF.

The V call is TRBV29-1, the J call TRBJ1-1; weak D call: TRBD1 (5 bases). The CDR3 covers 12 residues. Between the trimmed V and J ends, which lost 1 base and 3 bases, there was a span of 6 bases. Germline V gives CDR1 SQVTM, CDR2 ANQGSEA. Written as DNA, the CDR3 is TGCAGCGTTGAAGTACAGGACACTGAAGCTTTCTTT. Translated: CSVEVQDTEAFF.

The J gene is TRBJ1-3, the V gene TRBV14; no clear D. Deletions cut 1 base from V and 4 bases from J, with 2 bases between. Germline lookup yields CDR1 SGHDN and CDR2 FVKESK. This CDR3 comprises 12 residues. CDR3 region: CASSQAGNTIYF. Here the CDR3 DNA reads TGTGCCAGCAGCCAAGCGGGAAACACCATATATTTT.

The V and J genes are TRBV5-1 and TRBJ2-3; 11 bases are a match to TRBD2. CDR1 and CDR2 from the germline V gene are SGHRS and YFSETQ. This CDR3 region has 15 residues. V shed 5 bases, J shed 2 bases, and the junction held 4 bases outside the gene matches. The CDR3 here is CASRGTSGNTDTQYF. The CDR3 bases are TGCGCCAGCAGGGGGACTAGCGGCAACACAGATACGCAGTATTTT.

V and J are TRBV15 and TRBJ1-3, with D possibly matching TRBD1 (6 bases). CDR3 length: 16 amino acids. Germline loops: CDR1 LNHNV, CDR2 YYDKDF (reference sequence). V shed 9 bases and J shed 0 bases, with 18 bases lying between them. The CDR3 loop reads CATRGRGSASGNTIYF. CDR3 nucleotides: TGTGCCACTCGTGGCAGGGGTTCGGCCTCTGGAAACACCATATATTTT. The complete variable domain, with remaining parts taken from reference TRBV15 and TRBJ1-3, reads DAMVIQNPRYQVTQFGKPVTLSCSQTLNHNVMYWYQQKSSQAPKLLFHYYDKDFNNEADTPDNFQSRRPNTSFCFLDIRSPGLGDTAMYLCATRGRGSASGNTIYFGEGSWLTVV.

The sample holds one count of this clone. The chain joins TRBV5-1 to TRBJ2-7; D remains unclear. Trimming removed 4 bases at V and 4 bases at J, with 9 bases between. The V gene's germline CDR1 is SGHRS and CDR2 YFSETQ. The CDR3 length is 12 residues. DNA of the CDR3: TGCGCCAGCAGCGAAACTACTTACGAGCAGTACTTC. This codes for CASSETTYEQYF.

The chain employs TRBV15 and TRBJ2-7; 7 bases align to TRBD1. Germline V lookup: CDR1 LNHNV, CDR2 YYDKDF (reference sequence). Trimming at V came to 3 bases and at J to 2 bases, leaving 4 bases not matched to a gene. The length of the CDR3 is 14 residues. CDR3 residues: CATSSRQGPYEQYF. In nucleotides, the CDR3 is TGTGCCACCAGCAGCCGACAGGGACCCTACGAGCAGTACTTC.

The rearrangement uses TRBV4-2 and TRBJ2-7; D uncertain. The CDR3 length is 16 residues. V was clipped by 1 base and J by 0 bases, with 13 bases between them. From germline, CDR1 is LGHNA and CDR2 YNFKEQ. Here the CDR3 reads CASSQASPSNSYEQYF. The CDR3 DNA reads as TGTGCCAGCAGCCAAGCTAGTCCCAGCAACTCCTACGAGCAGTACTTC.

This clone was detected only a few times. The CDR3 coding sequence is TGTGCCAGCAGCCCGGGACAGCTCAAGTACCAAGAGACCCAGTACTTC. Encoded protein: CASSPGQLKYQETQYF. The chain links TRBV14 to TRBJ2-5, with 7 nucleotides matching TRBD1. Trimming cost V 4 bases and J 0 bases; bases outside gene matches: 8. The CDR3 covers 16 residues. Germline values: CDR1 SGHDN, CDR2 FVKESK.